This TCR beta chain stems from a study of chemoradiotherapy in HPV16-positive cancers. Assay used: immunoSEQ multiplex PCR; TCRdb lists only in-frame clones, some missing. The sample has several thousand clones; around 72% are singletons. CDR1 and CDR2 from the germline V gene are MGHDK and SYGVNS. With V trimmed by 2 bases and J by 2 bases, 5 bases remained unmatched. The CDR3 has 16 amino acids. This clonotype originated in a human donor with HPV-associated anogenital cancer. The rearrangement joins TRBV25-1 to TRBJ2-3; 9 bases are a match to TRBD1. The specimen was obtained from a patient who underwent chemoradiotherapy. The CDR3 sequence: CASSEGGTGYTDTQYF. CDR3 nucleotides: TGTGCCAGCAGTGAAGGAGGGACAGGGTACACAGATACGCAGTATTTT.